This T cell receptor beta chain emerged from a study of immune evolution from preneoplasia to lung adenocarcinoma (dated by TCRdb to the early 2020s). For context, the study as a whole: No AAH lesions showed HLA loss of heterozygosity, compared with roughly 7.1% of AIS, less than 18% of MIA and 30% to 40% of ADC lesions. The study profiled immune contexture across lung adenocarcinoma precursors and invasive adenocarcinoma using immune gene expression, TCR sequencing and multiplex immunofluorescence. Resected precursor lesions (AAH, AIS, MIA) and invasive adenocarcinomas were compared with paired morphologically normal lung tissue. The sample size depended on which specimens were available, not on a prior power calculation. The immune data were integrated with whole exome sequencing and methylation data obtained from the same cohort of nodules. The overall cohort comprised under 70 patients with pulmonary nodules who underwent surgical resection. The TCR sequencing data were obtained from around 46 patients. It was reported in the study that more than 85 samples were used for TCR sequencing. Class I HLA alleles were inferred from exome data with POLYSOLVER, and allele-specific HLA loss was detected with LOHHLA. Paper-wide results and their limitations: Normal lung had the highest top T cell clone frequencies, and these frequencies appeared to fall progressively from AAH through AIS, MIA and invasive adenocarcinoma. The highest clonality was observed in normal lung, whereas higher T cell density and diversity but lower clonality appeared to be present in later-stage lesions. All patients were from Japan and China, so applicability to Western populations was uncertain. KRAS-mutant nodules showed the highest T cell clonality compared with EGFR-mutant or double wild-type lesions. The findings were based on association rather than direct causation, and larger cohorts with long-term follow-up and longitudinal biopsies were deemed needed.

Resection was performed on patients in Japan or China between 2014 and 2017. Two lung cancer pathologists independently reviewed H&E slides to confirm the histologic diagnosis of every case. To enrich premalignant or tumor cells for nucleic acid extraction, macro-dissection was performed after pathologic assessment. DNA was isolated from FFPE tissue using the AllPrep DNA/RNA FFPE Kit. Using the immunoSEQ hsTCRbeta Kit, TCR beta CDR3 regions were sequenced from DNA. The authors' pipeline ran thus. TCR sequencing data were analysed with the ImmunoSEQ Analyzer. T cell clonality was calculated on productive rearrangements as 1 minus Pielou's evenness. To measure T cell diversity, the inverse Simpson index was applied to productive templates. T cell density was defined as TCR beta template counts normalized to usable DNA, with usable DNA estimated by amplification and sequencing of housekeeping genes. Two-sided Kruskal-Wallis tests were used to compare TCR metrics across histologic stages. This is the immuneACCESS table as TCRdb keeps it, with only in-frame sequences that have V and J called. A part of the clones is gone; compared with another copy, unresolved V genes explain less than half, and the rest is unexplained. V, J and clone size are taken as reported in that table, and D and trimming were inferred from the DNA itself. Recorded for this sample are about 8,200 clones; about 80% of them occurred a single time. The top ten clones comprise around 2.8% of the sample.

This clone was detected a few times. Its antigen has not been determined. No base quality information exists; no much larger clone differs at one position. V is cut by 5 bases and J by 6 bases, and the space between the germline ends is 14 bases. The germline V gene (reference sequence) sets CDR1 to SGHNT and CDR2 to YYREEE. There are 14 amino acids in the CDR3, from cysteine to phenylalanine inclusive. CDR3 DNA only is kept here, 42 bases in frame from base 1. Rearrangement joined TRBV5-4 to TRBJ1-4; confidence is insufficient to name the D gene. The clonotype was recovered from a person aged 70 to 85 with lung adenocarcinoma. The specimen was FFPE minimally invasive lung adenocarcinoma tissue. Interpreted using the paper, the cell subset or site label stands for: micro-invasive lung adenocarcinoma (MIA). The DNA sequence is given as TGTGCCAGCAGTTCACGCCCCCAGGATGAAAAACTGTTTTTT. Its protein is CASSSRPQDEKLFF.